The clone carrying this T cell receptor (beta chain) came up many times. There were TCR beta CDR3 regions amplified from RNA transcripts. HTBI primers were employed in a first-round RT-PCR of the TCR CDR3. Via MiXCR, TCRdb re-called the multiplex PCR reads, giving one row per CDR3 protein. Of approximately 350,000 distinct CDR3 sequences listed, 12% to 15% are singletons. The germline gives CDR1 SEHNR, CDR2 FQNEAQ (reference sequence). This CDR3 is built from 14 residues. V lost 2 bases to trimming and J lost 6 bases; unmatched junction nucleotides: 4. The source of the sample is a study of T cells in Graves' hyperthyroidism and ophthalmopathy. A Clinical Activity Score of at least 3, a NOSPECS grade of at least 4 and a duration under 3 months were recorded in the ophthalmopathy patients. Each diagnosis was grounded in clinical symptoms, serum thyroxine and TRAb, thyroid ultrasound, and orbital computed tomography.

The source material was blood. The chain has TRBV7-9 and TRBJ2-3; 8 bases align to TRBD2. This receptor was taken from an older woman with Graves' ophthalmopathy. As DNA, the CDR3 is TGTGCCAGCAGCTTAATCGCGGGGGGCGATACGCAGTATTTT. It yields the protein CASSLIAGGDTQYF.